The next 30 T cell receptor beta chains were all read from a single sample in a study of blood T cell repertoires in COVID-19 (dated by TCRdb to 2018 to 2020). The library was obtained by the immunoSEQ multiplex PCR assay. Not all clones reach the TCRdb copy of this immuneACCESS table, which keeps in-frame sequences only. Checked studies attribute under half of the gap to unresolved V genes and leave the rest unexplained. The sample table lists under 55,000 clones, approximately 78% of them with a count of one. The top ten constitute approximately 5.3% of the sample. The specimen sequenced was PBMCs or T cells enriched from blood (not recorded which). The receptor set was obtained from a woman aged 50 to 60 with acute COVID-19.

This rearrangement joins TRBV28 to TRBJ1-2; 7 bases are a match to TRBD1. The trim removed 4 bases at V and 7 bases at J, leaving 6 bases unmatched. This CDR3 is 13 amino acids long. Germline V gives CDR1 MDHEN, CDR2 SYDVKM. CDR3 nucleotide sequence: TGTGCCAGCAGTTCGGGACAGAGCTTTGGCTACACCTTC. Its protein is CASSSGQSFGYTF.

The gene calls are TRBV7-8 and TRBJ1-1; D call uncertain. Germline V gives CDR1 SGHVS, CDR2 FQNEAQ. The V end lost 3 bases, the J end lost 0 bases, and 8 bases lay between the germline ends. The CDR3 runs to 14 residues. The CDR3 sequence: CASSFLSMNTEAFF. CDR3 sequence (DNA): TGTGCCAGCAGCTTCCTTTCTATGAACACTGAAGCTTTCTTT.

This CDR3 reads CASSQDIMGLRSSGYTF. CDR3 bases: TGTGCCAGCAGCCAAGATATAATGGGGCTAAGGTCCTCTGGCTACACCTTC. The chain uses TRBV4-2 and TRBJ1-2; D perhaps matches TRBD1 (5 bases). V gave up 0 bases and J gave up 7 bases, with 21 bases separating them. The CDR3 length is 17 residues. CDR1 is LGHNA, CDR2 YNFKEQ, per germline.

The chain uses TRBV11-3 and TRBJ2-1; weak D call: TRBD2 (5 bases). V lost 1 base to trimming and J lost 4 bases, with 11 bases between them. The germline V gene has CDR1 SGHNT and CDR2 YENEEA. The CDR3 spans 15 residues. In DNA form, the CDR3 reads TGTGCCAGCAGCTTAGTACGGGGTGGTTACAATGAGCAGTTCTTC. Encoded protein: CASSLVRGGYNEQFF.

This clone has only a few counts. The chain carries TRBV5-1 and TRBJ1-2, with 7 positions matching TRBD1. V lost 0 bases and J lost 2; bases outside the gene matches: 7. The CDR3 extends over 16 amino acids. Germline V CDR1 and CDR2: SGHRS, YFSETQ. The CDR3 protein is CASSLVQGLANYGYTF. The CDR3 DNA is TGCGCCAGCAGCTTGGTACAGGGGCTAGCGAACTATGGCTACACCTTC.

In the case of this clone: Germline is not matched at one junction end, which may reflect a read error. This chain joins TRBV2 and TRBJ2-6; 9 nucleotides agree with TRBD1. The CDR3 totals 12 residues. Germline V gene sequence: CDR1 SNHLY, CDR2 FYNNEI. The CDR3 nucleotides are TGTGCCAGCAGTGCGTCGTGGACAGGGGAAGCTTTC. Protein product: CASSASWTGEAF.

The rearrangement joins TRBV9 to TRBJ2-7; TRBD2 matches at 7 bases. V lost 4 bases to trimming and J lost 1 base; unmatched junction nucleotides: 8. Looked up from germline, CDR1 is SGDLS and CDR2 is YYNGEE. The CDR3 runs to 15 residues. The CDR3 DNA is TGTGCCAGCAGCCTCTCGGGGCGGGGGTCCTACGAGCAGTACTTC. Translated, it gives CASSLSGRGSYEQYF.

The chain employs TRBV11-2 and TRBJ1-1, with D perhaps matching TRBD1 (5 bases). V was clipped by 1 base and J by 3 bases, with 15 bases between them. Germline CDR1 SGHAT, CDR2 FQNNGV. The CDR3 extends over 16 amino acids. This chain's CDR3 is CASSLGRGGIHTEAFF. The CDR3 DNA follows: TGTGCCAGCAGCTTAGGTCGGGGGGGGATACACACTGAAGCTTTCTTT.

The chain links TRBV19 to TRBJ1-3, with D unclear. V lost 4 bases and J 3 bases, leaving 7 bases between the germline ends. Germline V gene sequence: CDR1 LNHDA, CDR2 SQIVND (reference sequence). The CDR3 runs to 13 residues. In DNA, the CDR3 is TGTGCCAGTAGTACCCGTCGTGGAAACACCATATATTTT. Its protein is CASSTRRGNTIYF.

The CDR3 DNA sequence: TGTGCCAGTAGCTTAGTACAGGGTCATGGCTACACCTTC. Translation gives CASSLVQGHGYTF. The chain joins TRBV19 to TRBJ1-2; a weak D match, TRBD1 (6 bases). Germline lookup yields CDR1 LNHDA and CDR2 SQIVND (reference sequence). This CDR3 is 13 amino acids long. Trimming shortened V by 6 bases and J by 6 bases, and 14 bases separated the two germline ends.

This sequence joins TRBV2 and TRBJ1-5; TRBD1 might be the D (6 bases). The germline V gene has CDR1 SNHLY and CDR2 FYNNEI. CDR3 length: 15 residues. V lost 6 bases, J lost 3 bases, and 15 bases lay in between. CDR3 bases: TGTGCCAGCAGGGGCAACAGGGCAACCAATCAGCCCCAGCATTTT. The encoded protein is CASRGNRATNQPQHF.

The chain uses TRBV30 and TRBJ2-6; TRBD1 is a possible D gene (5 bases). The germline CDR1 and CDR2 sequences are GTSNPN and SVGIG (reference sequence). Trimming took off 0 bases at V and 0 bases at J, with 15 bases between the two ends. This CDR3 has 18 amino acids. Here the CDR3 reads CAWSVKGAVHSGANVLTF. CDR3 DNA sequence: TGTGCCTGGAGTGTAAAAGGGGCAGTCCACTCTGGGGCCAACGTCCTGACTTTC.

V usage is TRBV5-6 and J usage is TRBJ1-2; D is unclear. This CDR3 is 13 amino acids long. Germline CDR1 SGHDT, CDR2 YYEEEE. Trimming left V 2 bases short and J 4 bases short, with 9 bases between. As DNA, the CDR3 is TGTGCCAGCAGCTTAGACCTAGCCTATGGCTACACCTTC. This gives the protein CASSLDLAYGYTF.

This chain connects TRBV24-1 to TRBJ2-2, with 7 bases matching TRBD1. Looked up from germline, CDR1 is KGHDR and CDR2 is SFDVKD. The CDR3 has 15 residues. V shed 1 base, J shed 6 bases, and the junction held 4 bases outside the gene matches. The CDR3 sequence is CATSDLGTASGELFF. The CDR3 bases are TGTGCCACCAGTGATTTAGGGACAGCCTCCGGGGAGCTGTTTTTT.

The chain employs TRBV12-5 and TRBJ1-1; perhaps TRBD1 as D (5 bases). The germline CDR1 and CDR2 sequences are LGHNT and FRNRAP. The V gene lost 1 base and the J gene lost 2 bases, with 17 bases spanning the gap. This CDR3 contains 17 residues. Written as DNA, the CDR3 is TGTGCTAGTGGTTTGGGTCTTGGGATCAGGGTAAACACTGAAGCTTTCTTT. It translates to CASGLGLGIRVNTEAFF.

The chain has TRBV2 and TRBJ2-1; maybe TRBD1 (5 bases). Trimming pared 10 bases from V and 0 bases from J, leaving 25 bases between. Germline values: CDR1 SNHLY, CDR2 FYNNEI. This CDR3 contains 18 residues. This CDR3 is CAIRGAGSPLSSYNEQFF. The CDR3 DNA reads as TGTGCCATACGTGGGGCAGGATCCCCTTTGAGCTCCTACAATGAGCAGTTCTTC.

This sequence joins TRBV19 and TRBJ2-2; TRBD2 matches 7 bases. The ends lost 3 bases at V and 1 base at J; junction bases unmatched: 5. Germline V gene lookup returns CDR1 LNHDA and CDR2 SQIVND (reference sequence). This CDR3 contains 16 residues. CDR3 residues: CASSMGRGVNTGELFF. The CDR3 nucleotides read TGTGCCAGTAGTATGGGACGGGGGGTGAACACCGGGGAGCTGTTTTTT.

This chain uses TRBV9 with TRBJ2-3, with 7 nucleotides matching TRBD2. Trimming cost V 0 bases and J 10 bases; bases outside gene matches: 14. Germline V gene lookup returns CDR1 SGDLS and CDR2 YYNGEE. CDR3 length equals 16 residues. As DNA, the CDR3 is TGTGCCAGCAGCGTAGGAGGTATACTGGCCGGGGGGTCGCAGTATTTT. It is translated as CASSVGGILAGGSQYF.

This clone was seen a single time. The V gene is TRBV11-3, the J gene TRBJ1-6, with D hard to call. V lost 2 bases and J lost 9, with 8 bases in between. The CDR3 extends over 13 amino acids. The germline CDR1 and CDR2 sequences are SGHNT and YENEEA. The CDR3: CASSLPKPSPLHF. DNA for the CDR3: TGTGCCAGCAGCTTACCGAAGCCTTCACCCCTCCACTTT.

The genes are TRBV30 and TRBJ2-7; D remains ambiguous. Germline assignment: CDR1 GTSNPN and CDR2 SVGIG (reference sequence). V was shortened by 2 bases and J by 2 bases, with 13 bases between the two germline ends. The CDR3 covers 14 residues. CDR3 DNA sequence: TGTGCCTGGAGTAAATTTGACTTACCCTACGAGCAGTACTTC. Amino acids: CAWSKFDLPYEQYF.

Points on this clone: Other nucleotide sequences in the sample specify the same CDR3. The chain has TRBV6-5 and TRBJ1-1; 7 bases line up with TRBD1. V shed 5 bases and J 3 bases; nucleotides not matched to a gene: 3. The germline V gene has CDR1 MNHEY and CDR2 SVGAGI. The CDR3 extends over 13 amino acids. The CDR3 bases are TGTGCCAGCAGTAGAACAGGGGACACTGAAGCTTTCTTT. The encoded protein is CASSRTGDTEAFF.

This chain links TRBV28 with TRBJ2-5; possibly TRBD2 for D (6 bases). The V and J ends lost 5 bases and 5 bases respectively, with 15 bases between them. This CDR3 is built from 14 residues. CDR1 is MDHEN, CDR2 SYDVKM, per germline. Here the CDR3 reads CASSPLEGRETQYF. CDR3 bases: TGTGCCAGCAGTCCACTTGAGGGGAGGGAGACCCAGTACTTC.

This rearrangement joins TRBV5-1 to TRBJ2-5; a possible D gene is TRBD1 (6 bases). V was trimmed by 0 bases and J by 4 bases, leaving 13 bases between them. CDR3 size: 15 residues. The V gene's germline CDR1 is SGHRS and CDR2 YFSETQ. The CDR3 nucleotides are TGCGCCAGCAGCTTGGTTCCAGGGGTGGGAGAGACCCAGTACTTC. This encodes CASSLVPGVGETQYF.

V gene TRBV9 combines with J gene TRBJ1-5, with D tentatively TRBD1 (6 bases). Trimming took off 4 bases at V and 7 bases at J, with 15 bases between the two ends. Germline lookup yields CDR1 SGDLS and CDR2 YYNGEE. CDR3 length: 14 amino acids. CDR3 sequence reads: CASSPGGGYQPQHF. CDR3 DNA sequence: TGTGCCAGCAGCCCCGGCGGGGGCTACCAGCCCCAGCATTTT.

The rearrangement uses TRBV12-3 or TRBV12-4 and TRBJ1-2; 7 nucleotides align to TRBD1. The CDR3 has 12 residues. V gave up 3 bases and J gave up 8 bases; unmatched junction bases: 3. The CDR3 sequence is CASSFEGAGYTF. CDR3 nucleotide sequence: TGTGCCAGCAGTTTCGAGGGGGCAGGCTACACCTTC.

This clone was observed a single time. The V gene is TRBV19, the J gene TRBJ2-3; tentatively, D is TRBD1 (6 bases). Trimming stripped 3 bases from V and 0 bases from J, with 16 bases between. The CDR3 totals 17 residues. Germline V lookup: CDR1 LNHDA, CDR2 SQIVND (reference sequence). CDR3 sequence reads: CASSIPTGSFSTDTQYF. The CDR3 DNA is TGTGCCAGTAGTATCCCGACAGGATCCTTTAGCACAGATACGCAGTATTTT.

J is TRBJ2-1 and V is TRBV30, with 12 bases identical to TRBD1. Germline CDR1 GTSNPN, CDR2 SVGIG (reference sequence). This CDR3 has 14 amino acids. V was pared by 5 bases and J by 7 bases, with 6 bases of the junction left unmatched. CDR3 residues: CAWSGTGGRNEQFF. The CDR3 DNA is TGTGCCTGGTCCGGGACAGGGGGCCGGAATGAGCAGTTCTTC.

This clone was recorded only once. This chain connects TRBV7-6 to TRBJ2-5; a weak D match, TRBD1 (6 bases). The CDR3 is 16 amino acids. From germline, CDR1 is SGHVS and CDR2 FNYEAQ. The V end lost 5 bases, the J end lost 5 bases, and 21 bases lay between the germline ends. The CDR3: CASSPRTGNRGETQYF. CDR3 in DNA: TGTGCCAGCAGCCCGCGCACAGGGAATAGGGGGGAGACCCAGTACTTC. Looking up the rest from reference TRBV7-6 and TRBJ2-5 gives the full variable domain: GAGVSQSPRYKVTKRGQDVALRCDPISGHVSLYWYRQALGQGPEFLTYFNYEAQQDKSGLPNDRFSAERPEGSISTLTIQRTEQRDSAMYRCASSPRTGNRGETQYFGPGTRLLVL.

This chain joins TRBV4-2 and TRBJ2-7; D gene unclear. CDR1 and CDR2 (germline): LGHNA, YNFKEQ. This CDR3 is 12 amino acids long. The ends were cut back, 1 base at V and 3 bases at J, with 4 bases in the middle. The chain's CDR3 is CASSQVGYEQYF. CDR3 nucleotide sequence: TGTGCCAGCAGCCAAGTCGGCTACGAGCAGTACTTC.

This sequence joins TRBV4-2 and TRBJ1-4, with 9 nucleotides matching TRBD1. The CDR3 contains 16 residues. Germline CDR1 LGHNA, CDR2 YNFKEQ. J lost 8 bases, V lost 4 bases, and 11 bases had no gene match. The CDR3 coding sequence is TGTGCCAGCAGCCCAGGAGCCGGGACAGGGACGGAAAAACTGTTTTTT. Amino acids: CASSPGAGTGTEKLFF.